The clone carrying this TCR beta chain was observed a single time. In the PCR, 60 Vbeta and 13 Jbeta primers were used. The repertoire was sequenced with immunoSEQ multiplex PCR; TCRdb's copy has only in-frame clones and lacks some. The sample includes fewer than 200,000 clones, 82% seen only once; the top ten take roughly 1.6%. The data are from a study of cytomegalovirus exposure and HLA in healthy donors. V lost 8 bases, J lost 4 bases, and 12 bases lay in between. The CDR3 sequence is 12 residues long. Germline loops: CDR1 MNHNS, CDR2 SASEGT. The V gene is TRBV6-1, the J gene TRBJ2-7; a possible D gene is TRBD2 (5 bases). Material for sequencing was PBMCs. The TCR sequence derives from a girl aged 5-17 years in good health and CMV-seropositive. CDR3 sequence reads: CASQEALYEQYF. CDR3 DNA: TGTGCCAGCCAGGAGGCCCTTTACGAGCAGTACTTC.